The present T cell receptor beta chain was sequenced within a study of blood T cells in healthy people across ages. Study conclusions and caveats: Naive T cell percentage showed a strong correlation with the diversity of TCR beta.

This clonotype was counted only a few times. Its antigen is as yet unknown. Looked up from germline, CDR1 is DFQATT and CDR2 is SNEGSKA (reference sequence). The CDR3 totals 9 residues. Sample-barcoded 5' priming and a J-beta primer mix drove a second PCR of roughly 7 to 11 cycles. TCRdb independently ran MiXCR on the 5' RACE reads; one entry per CDR3 protein. The sample contains some 640,000 distinct CDR3 sequences, 49% of which appear only once. The donors, aged about 6 to 100, were healthy Caucasians from Russia. Researchers isolated at least 7 million PBMCs per sample. This receptor was identified in a woman aged 55 to 70 in good health. The chain recombines TRBV20-1 with TRBJ2-3; tentative D call: TRBD2 (5 bases). Sequencing used blood. The CDR3 region has the DNA TGCAGAAGGGAGTATACGCAGTATTTT. Protein: CRREYTQYF.